One sample yielded the 24 T cell receptor beta chains listed below, sequenced in a study of early T cells in non-severe SARS-CoV-2 infection. One entry per CDR3 protein results from TCRdb running MiXCR on the 5' RACE reads. The table lists roughly 120,000 distinct CDR3 sequences, approximately 15% of them singletons. Sequenced sample: whole blood. These receptors were obtained from an adult who was a healthcare worker with PCR-confirmed SARS-CoV-2 infection or an uninfected control (not recorded which).

This clonotype was detected only a few times. The chain links TRBV7-9 to TRBJ2-7; D gene unclear. V lost 3 bases and J lost 5, with 8 bases in between. This CDR3 is built from 12 residues. Germline CDR1 SEHNR, CDR2 FQNEAQ (reference sequence). This CDR3 is CASSFQSDEQYF. The CDR3 coding sequence is TGTGCCAGCAGCTTTCAAAGCGACGAGCAGTACTTC.

This clonotype appeared a few times. CDR3 amino acids: CASRTGQGNNSPLHF. The CDR3 bases are TGCGCCAGCAGAACTGGACAGGGAAATAATTCACCCCTCCACTTT. The gene calls are TRBV10-2 and TRBJ1-6, with TRBD1 identical over 8 bases. The CDR3 has 15 residues. V was pared by 6 bases and J by 5 bases, with 6 bases of the junction left unmatched. The germline gives CDR1 WSHSY, CDR2 SAAADI.

The chain uses TRBV10-2 and TRBJ2-7, with D unresolved. Germline V CDR1 and CDR2: WSHSY, SAAADI. The length of the CDR3 is 13 residues. The germline V and J ends were trimmed by 2 bases and 6 bases, with 11 bases remaining between them. CDR3 coding DNA: TGCGCCAGCAGTGAGGTGTCTGCAATCGAGCAGTACTTC. It specifies CASSEVSAIEQYF.

The chain employs TRBV12-3 or TRBV12-4 and TRBJ2-4; 7 nucleotides match TRBD1. The CDR3 length is 13 residues. V gave up 8 bases and J gave up 3 bases; unmatched junction bases: 4. CDR3 DNA: TGTGCCAGCTGCCGGGACAGCAAAAACATTCAGTACTTC. This codes for CASCRDSKNIQYF.

CDR3 DNA: TGCGCCAGCAGCCAAGAGGGACAGGGGGGATACGAGCAGTACTTC. Protein: CASSQEGQGGYEQYF. J is TRBJ2-7 and V is TRBV4-1, with 11 positions matching TRBD1. Germline V gene data show CDR1 as MGHRA and CDR2 as YSYEKL. The J segment lost 4 bases and the V segment lost 0 bases, leaving 2 bases of the junction unmatched. CDR3 length equals 15 residues.

In its sample, this clonotype was seen a few times. The CDR3: CASSPEDRTSGNTIYF. The CDR3 DNA reads TGTGCCAGCAGCCCCGAGGACAGGACGAGTGGAAACACCATATATTTT. The chain links TRBV9 to TRBJ1-3; 7 bases fit TRBD1. Germline CDR1 and CDR2: SGDLS and YYNGEE. With 4 bases clipped from V and 3 bases from J, the junction kept 10 bases outside the gene matches. The CDR3 runs 16 residues.

There are a few counts of this clonotype. This chain joins TRBV4-2 and TRBJ2-3, with TRBD1 matching over 7 bases. The CDR3 loop spans 15 amino acids. Trimming took 4 bases from V and 2 from J; bases not matched to a gene: 6. CDR1 and CDR2 (germline): LGHNA, YNFKEQ. The DNA for the CDR3 is TGTGCCAGCAGCCGACCCGGACAGGCCACAGATACGCAGTATTTT. Translation gives CASSRPGQATDTQYF.

This clonotype was found a few times. The chain employs TRBV29-1 and TRBJ2-2; D perhaps matches TRBD2 (5 bases). The germline V gene has CDR1 SQVTM and CDR2 ANQGSEA. V was pared by 3 bases and J by 5 bases, with 10 bases between. The length of the CDR3 is 13 residues. Here the CDR3 reads CSVDVGETGELFF. Here the CDR3 DNA reads TGCAGCGTTGATGTGGGAGAGACCGGGGAGCTGTTTTTT.

This clonotype came up once. The gene calls are TRBV11-2 and TRBJ1-3; D remains ambiguous. The CDR3 length is 16 residues. V lost 1 base to trimming and J lost 0 bases, with 10 bases between them. Germline V CDR1 and CDR2: SGHAT, FQNNGV. Written as DNA, the CDR3 is TGTGCCAGCAGCTTAGCGGGCCGGCGCTCTGGAAACACCATATATTTT. Translation: CASSLAGRRSGNTIYF.

This chain links TRBV7-9 with TRBJ1-2; no definite D call. This CDR3 contains 15 residues. In germline, CDR1 is SEHNR, CDR2 FQNEAQ (reference sequence). Trimming cost V 3 bases and J 7 bases, with 18 bases left between them. CDR3 DNA: TGTGCCAGCAGCTTTTCTGACGGCGTGAAAACTGGCTACACCTTC. Its protein is CASSFSDGVKTGYTF.

The V and J genes are TRBV30 and TRBJ2-1, with D maybe TRBD2 (5 bases). CDR1 GTSNPN and CDR2 SVGIG come from the germline V gene (reference sequence). The CDR3 contains 16 residues. Trimming shortened V by 0 bases and J by 5 bases, and 17 bases separated the two germline ends. CDR3 region: CAWSVSVRSRDNEQFF. The CDR3 DNA is TGTGCCTGGAGTGTATCGGTCAGGTCGAGGGACAATGAGCAGTTCTTC.

This clonotype was detected a few times. The chain uses TRBV19 and TRBJ2-3, with a weak D call TRBD2 (5 bases). V was trimmed by 7 bases and J by 5 bases, leaving 7 bases between them. CDR3 length: 11 residues. From germline, CDR1 is LNHDA and CDR2 SQIVND (reference sequence). CDR3 nucleotides: TGTGCCAGTAACAGCGGAGATACGCAGTATTTT. It is translated as CASNSGDTQYF. The complete variable domain, with remaining parts taken from reference TRBV19 and TRBJ2-3, reads DGGITQSPKYLFRKEGQNVTLSCEQNLNHDAMYWYRQDPGQGLRLIYYSQIVNDFQKGDIAEGYSVSREKKESFPLTVTSAQKNPTAFYLCASNSGDTQYFGPGTRLTVL.

J is TRBJ1-5 and V is TRBV29-1; possible D gene TRBD1, 5 bases. V was clipped by 4 bases and J by 7 bases, with 8 bases between them. Germline loops: CDR1 SQVTM, CDR2 ANQGSEA. The CDR3 length is 11 residues. The CDR3 here is CSVGDGQPQHF. DNA for the CDR3: TGCAGCGTTGGGGACGGGCAGCCCCAGCATTTT.

The table lists this clonotype with a few counts. The chain carries TRBV19 and TRBJ1-2; D not resolved. Germline CDR1 and CDR2: LNHDA and SQIVND (reference sequence). The V and J ends lost 5 bases and 4 bases respectively, with 14 bases between them. The CDR3 contains 14 residues. The CDR3 DNA is TGTGCCAGTAGTCCAGGTGGGGATACCTATGGCTACACCTTC. Residues: CASSPGGDTYGYTF.

This clonotype has a handful of counts. CDR3 bases: TGCAGTGCTAGAGATCTTGGGCGGGGAAACTACAATGAGCAGTTCTTC. It translates to CSARDLGRGNYNEQFF. The J gene is TRBJ2-1, the V gene TRBV20-1, with D maybe TRBD2 (6 bases). This CDR3 spans 16 amino acids. Germline CDR1 and CDR2: DFQATT and SNEGSKA (reference sequence). V was trimmed by 0 bases and J by 3 bases, leaving 15 bases between them.

The chain recombines TRBV14 with TRBJ2-1, with D possibly called TRBD1 or TRBD2 (6 bases each). CDR1 is SGHDN and CDR2 is FVKESK in the germline V gene. CDR3 length: 16 residues. Deletions cut 1 base from V and 5 bases from J, with 15 bases between. CDR3 sequence reads: CASSQVLPGAHNEQFF. The CDR3 region has the DNA TGTGCCAGCAGCCAAGTTTTACCGGGGGCCCACAATGAGCAGTTCTTC.

The chain has TRBV18 and TRBJ2-3; a weak D match, TRBD1 (5 bases). The CDR3 length is 14 residues. Germline assignment: CDR1 KGHSH and CDR2 LQKENI. The V end was cut by 3 bases, the J end by 2 bases, with 9 bases between. This CDR3 reads CASSPPTVTDTQYF. The CDR3 DNA is TGTGCCAGCTCACCGCCGACAGTCACAGATACGCAGTATTTT.

The chain is built from TRBV4-1 and TRBJ2-1; D not resolved. The germline V gene has CDR1 MGHRA and CDR2 YSYEKL. The CDR3 is made up of 12 amino acids. Trimming took off 0 bases at V and 8 bases at J, with 5 bases between the two ends. CDR3 amino acids: CASSQEYDEQFF. In nucleotides, the CDR3 is TGCGCCAGCAGCCAAGAATACGATGAGCAGTTCTTC.

In its sample, this clonotype was seen once. The V call is TRBV2, the J call TRBJ1-5, with D possibly being TRBD1 (6 bases). The CDR3 runs 14 residues. Germline V gives CDR1 SNHLY, CDR2 FYNNEI. V lost 10 bases and J 0 bases, leaving 13 bases between the germline ends. CDR3 sequence: CATSGGNSNQPQHF. Written as DNA, the CDR3 is TGTGCCACCTCGGGGGGCAATAGCAATCAGCCCCAGCATTTT.

This clonotype was observed at least ten times. CDR3 nucleotide sequence: TGTGCCAGCAGCCAAGAGAACTCTGGAAACACCATATATTTT. It encodes CASSQENSGNTIYF. The chain uses TRBV3-1 and TRBJ1-3; D unresolved. From germline, CDR1 is LGHDT and CDR2 YNNKEL (reference sequence). V was cut by 0 bases and J by 0 bases, with 3 bases left in between. The CDR3 consists of 14 residues.

This clonotype was counted only a few times. The rearrangement joins TRBV10-3 to TRBJ2-3; possible D gene TRBD2, 6 bases. Germline V gene data show CDR1 as ENHRY and CDR2 as SYGVKD. The V gene lost 7 bases and the J gene lost 4 bases, with 12 bases spanning the gap. CDR3 size: 13 residues. The CDR3 loop is CAIMEGEADTQYF. The CDR3 nucleotides are TGTGCCATCATGGAGGGAGAAGCAGATACGCAGTATTTT.

J is TRBJ2-7 and V is TRBV6-1; 12 nucleotides match TRBD2. The J segment lost 2 bases and the V segment lost 6 bases, leaving 8 bases of the junction unmatched. Germline V gene lookup returns CDR1 MNHNS and CDR2 SASEGT. This CDR3 region has 16 residues. The CDR3 loop is CASSLMGLAGPYEQYF. CDR3 nucleotides: TGTGCCAGCAGCCTTATGGGACTAGCGGGTCCCTACGAGCAGTACTTC.

The V and J genes are TRBV18 and TRBJ1-1; D remains ambiguous. V gave up 3 bases and J gave up 3 bases, with 11 bases separating them. The CDR3 length is 14 residues. CDR1 and CDR2 from the germline V gene are KGHSH and LQKENI. The CDR3 coding sequence is TGTGCCAGCTCACCCGGGTGGGTAGACACTGAAGCTTTCTTT. This sequence encodes CASSPGWVDTEAFF.

This chain joins TRBV11-3 and TRBJ2-1, with TRBD2 matching over 11 bases. Germline V gives CDR1 SGHNT, CDR2 YENEEA. The CDR3 loop spans 14 amino acids. V was pared by 5 bases and J by 5 bases, with 2 bases of the junction left unmatched. This CDR3 is CASSLAGGDNEQFF. The CDR3 DNA is TGTGCCAGCAGCCTAGCGGGGGGCGACAATGAGCAGTTCTTC. Combining the CDR3 with reference TRBV11-3 and TRBJ2-1 gives the whole variable domain EAGVVQSPRYKIIEKKQPVAFWCNPISGHNTLYWYLQNLGQGPELLIRYENEEAVDDSQLPKDRFSAERLKGVDSTLKIQPAELGDSAVYLCASSLAGGDNEQFFGPGTRLTVL.